These 7 T cell receptor beta chains originate from one sample sequenced in a study of post-analysis software for immune sequencing data (dated by TCRdb to the mid-2010s). No antigen has been identified for these receptors. What the research found in general, with its limitations: Significantly higher frequencies in patients than in controls were found for roughly 5 TRBV segments, including TRBV5-6, TRBV5-1 and TRBV20-1.

The receptor library was made with PCR. TCRdb lists the instrument as Illumina HiSeq 2500. To reduce PCR and sequencing biases, unique molecular identifiers were built into the TCR beta cDNA libraries. Through fastp at Q25 and MiXCR, TCRdb rebuilt clones from the public reads, retaining in-frame beta chains. For every CDR3 protein sequence, its rows merge into one entry that carries the most common genes and DNA. The sample contains some 370,000 distinct CDR3 sequences, roughly 36% of them found a single time. The top ten hold under 15% of the sample. Sequenced material: blood. Receptor source: a girl aged 5-17 years with multiple sclerosis.

V gene TRBV29-1 combines with J gene TRBJ1-2; 8 nucleotides agree with TRBD1. There are 13 residues in the CDR3. V lost 6 bases and J lost 2; bases outside the gene matches: 5. The germline V gene has CDR1 SQVTM and CDR2 ANQGSEA. The DNA of the CDR3 is TGCAGCGTAGGGACAGGAAGAAACTATGGCTACACCTTC. Its protein is CSVGTGRNYGYTF.

The chain joins TRBV14 to TRBJ2-7; D gene unclear. The CDR3 covers 15 residues. V was shortened by 0 bases and J by 2 bases, with 11 bases between the two germline ends. The germline gives CDR1 SGHDN, CDR2 FVKESK. This CDR3 reads CASSQDYGPPYEQYF. The CDR3 DNA follows: TGTGCCAGCAGCCAAGATTACGGCCCTCCCTACGAGCAGTACTTC.

V usage is TRBV7-9 and J usage is TRBJ1-1; D is uncertain. The germline gives CDR1 SEHNR, CDR2 FQNEAQ (reference sequence). The CDR3 contains 17 residues. Trimming removed 1 base at V and 1 base at J, with 16 bases between. The CDR3 coding sequence is TGTGCCAGCAGCTTAGATCATGGGCAGATCTGGAACACTGAAGCTTTCTTT. It is translated as CASSLDHGQIWNTEAFF.

This clonotype was seen only a few times. The gene calls are TRBV12-3 or TRBV12-4 and TRBJ2-7, with TRBD1 matching 7 bases. The ends lost 5 bases at V and 3 bases at J; junction bases unmatched: 10. CDR3 length: 15 amino acids. CDR3 in DNA: TGTGCCAGCAGTCTACAGGGGAGTATCTTCTACGAGCAGTACTTC. Translating gives CASSLQGSIFYEQYF.

The chain combines TRBV24-1 with TRBJ2-2; unclear D gene. CDR1 and CDR2 from the germline V gene are KGHDR and SFDVKD. The V end lost 3 bases, the J end lost 4 bases, and 8 bases lay between the germline ends. The CDR3 contains 14 residues. The CDR3 region has the DNA TGTGCCACCAGTGATCGACACCCCACCGGGGAGCTGTTTTTT. Its translation: CATSDRHPTGELFF.

This rearrangement joins TRBV12-3 or TRBV12-4 to TRBJ2-1, with TRBD1 identical over 9 bases. The junction had 5 bases not matched to a gene; V was cut back by 6 bases and J by 2 bases. There are 15 residues in the CDR3. CDR3 DNA sequence: TGTGCCAGCAGCCATACAGGGGGCGCCTACAATGAGCAGTTCTTC. This translates into CASSHTGGAYNEQFF.

This clonotype has at least ten counts. This rearrangement joins TRBV5-1 to TRBJ2-1; D may be TRBD1 or TRBD2 (5 bases each). This CDR3 spans 15 amino acids. The V gene lost 2 bases and the J gene lost 5 bases, with 14 bases spanning the gap. Germline V gives CDR1 SGHRS, CDR2 YFSETQ. CDR3 residues: CASSFSRGPNNEQFF. CDR3 DNA: TGCGCCAGCAGCTTTAGTAGGGGACCTAACAATGAGCAGTTCTTC. Full variable domain (rest looked up from reference TRBV5-1 and TRBJ2-1): KAGVTQTPRYLIKTRGQQVTLSCSPISGHRSVSWYQQTPGQGLQFLFEYFSETQRNKGNFPGRFSGRQFSNSRSEMNVSTLELGDSALYLCASSFSRGPNNEQFFGPGTRLTVL.